This entry describes one T cell receptor beta chain. Antigen: not known. This record comes from a study of shared clonotypes between healthy human individuals. Selected positively for CCR7 and CD45RO-negative, naive CD8 cells excluded terminally differentiated effector memory CD45RA+ cells. The CDR3 extends over 15 amino acids. Points from the study as a whole: On the whole, naive subsets had larger estimated richness than memory subsets had.

The assay ran at deep level. Only in-frame clones appear in the TCRdb table, and some are missing; sequencing was by immunoSEQ multiplex PCR. The table lists about 1,800,000 clones, roughly 95% of them singletons. The sequenced material came from naive CD8+ T cells sorted from blood. The sequence was obtained from a man in his late teens or twenties in good health. This rearrangement joins TRBV21-1 to TRBJ2-5; TRBD1, the D gene given by the table, was not confirmed from the DNA. TRBV21-1 is termed a pseudogene. The CDR3 reads CASSARRTGQETQYF. CDR3 DNA: TGTGCCAGCAGCGCCCGTCGGACAGGGCAAGAGACCCAGTACTTC.